Listed below are T cell receptor beta chains from one sample, sequenced in a study of T cell repertoires in cytomegalovirus infection. MiXCR, applied by TCRdb to the reads, yields one record per CDR3 protein. The sample carries fewer than 550,000 distinct CDR3 sequences, 26% recorded once. Specimen: PBMCs. Every receptor here comes from a human donor in good health (CMV status not recorded). Some clones in this sample may be carry-over from other donors' samples. The CDR3 runs from the conserved cysteine through the conserved F or W. The order of the fields is CDR3 protein, J gene, V gene.

cdr3_aa: CASSEAGVFTDTQYF
j_call: TRBJ2-3
v_call: TRBV6-1

cdr3_aa: CATPGSGGLGEEQFF
j_call: TRBJ2-1
v_call: TRBV6-7

cdr3_aa: CASSQLPPGTGDYSNQPQHF
j_call: TRBJ1-5
v_call: TRBV18

cdr3_aa: CASSLMPSGRRNEQFF
j_call: TRBJ2-1
v_call: TRBV28

cdr3_aa: CASRADGRDQPQHF
j_call: TRBJ1-5
v_call: TRBV7-9

cdr3_aa: CASSPRVTPEEKLFF
j_call: TRBJ1-4
v_call: TRBV4-1

cdr3_aa: CASSEFSGRGEQFF
j_call: TRBJ2-1
v_call: TRBV25-1

cdr3_aa: CASSLVQGLTGELFF
j_call: TRBJ2-2
v_call: TRBV12-3/TRBV12-4

cdr3_aa: CASSIAGAGYTF
j_call: TRBJ1-2
v_call: TRBV19

cdr3_aa: CATKPGGRNFKYF
j_call: TRBJ2-4
v_call: TRBV20-1

cdr3_aa: CASRLAGDNSPLHF
j_call: TRBJ1-6
v_call: TRBV5-6

cdr3_aa: CASSLERTDTQYF
j_call: TRBJ2-3
v_call: TRBV7-2

cdr3_aa: CASRSRTGPRNEQFF
j_call: TRBJ2-1
v_call: TRBV5-6

cdr3_aa: CASSLSGIANQPQHF
j_call: TRBJ1-5
v_call: TRBV27

cdr3_aa: CASSPLDRPDRPQHF
j_call: TRBJ1-5
v_call: TRBV7-2

cdr3_aa: CASSLAGAGRHEQYF
j_call: TRBJ2-7
v_call: TRBV28

cdr3_aa: CASSLLRPGETQYF
j_call: TRBJ2-5
v_call: TRBV7-2

cdr3_aa: CASSLSGLGQAYGYTF
j_call: TRBJ1-2
v_call: TRBV28

cdr3_aa: CASSLEGPIYEQYF
j_call: TRBJ2-7
v_call: TRBV28

cdr3_aa: CSVEGSSNIQYF
j_call: TRBJ2-4
v_call: TRBV29-1

cdr3_aa: CASSFRAGLAGSTDTQYF
j_call: TRBJ2-3
v_call: TRBV5-4

cdr3_aa: CASSLIPFQGRYTDTQYF
j_call: TRBJ2-3
v_call: TRBV5-1

cdr3_aa: CSARGLAGNNEQFF
j_call: TRBJ2-1
v_call: TRBV20-1